These 14 T cell receptor beta chains originate from one sample sequenced in a study of cytomegalovirus exposure and HLA in healthy donors. Primers included in the PCR were 60 Vbeta and 13 Jbeta primers. The table came from immunoSEQ multiplex PCR; TCRdb's copy has only in-frame clones and leaves some out. The sample table sets out 95,000 to 150,000 clones. Sequenced input: PBMCs. These receptors were obtained from a man aged 30-40 years in good health and CMV-seronegative.

CDR3 DNA: TGTGCCATCACCCGGGACTCCACGGGCTCCTACGAGCAGTACTTC. This gives the protein CAITRDSTGSYEQYF. V gene TRBV10-3 combines with J gene TRBJ2-7, with D maybe TRBD2 (6 bases). The CDR3 runs to 15 residues. Looked up from germline, CDR1 is ENHRY and CDR2 is SYGVKD. V was pared by 7 bases and J by 0 bases, with 16 bases between.

This chain connects TRBV27 to TRBJ2-7; 9 positions agree with TRBD1. V shed 3 bases, J shed 4 bases, and the junction held 10 bases outside the gene matches. The CDR3 runs 16 residues. The germline V gene encodes CDR1 MNHEY and CDR2 SMNVEV (reference sequence). CDR3 nucleotides: TGTGCCAGCAGTTTCTTGGGACAGGGAGGCTTGTACGAGCAGTACTTC. Its translation is CASSFLGQGGLYEQYF.

The rearrangement links TRBV2 to TRBJ2-2; D perhaps matches TRBD1 (6 bases). Trimming took off 4 bases at V and 7 bases at J, with 10 bases between the two ends. CDR1 SNHLY and CDR2 FYNNEI come from the germline V gene. The CDR3 loop spans 13 amino acids. CDR3: CASSVEGGGELFF. As DNA, the CDR3 is TGTGCCAGCAGTGTAGAAGGGGGCGGGGAGCTGTTTTTT. The variable domain in full, completed from reference TRBV2 and TRBJ2-2, reads EPEVTQTPSHQVTQMGQEVILRCVPISNHLYFYWYRQILGQKVEFLVSFYNNEISEKSEIFDDQFSVERPDGSNFTLKIRSTKLEDSAMYFCASSVEGGGELFFGEGSRLTVL.

This rearrangement joins TRBV19 to TRBJ1-4; D might be TRBD1 (6 bases). Trimming pared 2 bases from V and 4 bases from J, leaving 14 bases between. There are 16 residues in the CDR3. CDR1 LNHDA and CDR2 SQIVND come from the germline V gene (reference sequence). CDR3 DNA: TGTGCCAGTAGTATATCGTCGGACAGCGGTAATGAAAAACTGTTTTTT. This encodes CASSISSDSGNEKLFF.

This chain links TRBV18 with TRBJ2-7; tentatively, D is TRBD2 (5 bases). Trimming removed 2 bases at V and 4 bases at J, with 18 bases between. Looked up from germline, CDR1 is KGHSH and CDR2 is LQKENI. CDR3 size: 16 residues. The CDR3, as DNA: TGTGCCAGCTCACCAGCTAGTGAGGTAGGCGGGTACGAGCAGTACTTC. Its protein is CASSPASEVGGYEQYF.

The chain couples TRBV5-1 to TRBJ2-1; no definite D call. V dropped 1 base and J dropped 4 bases, with 6 bases sitting between them. Germline CDR1 and CDR2: SGHRS and YFSETQ. This CDR3 region has 13 residues. CDR3 residues: CASSLPKYNEQFF. The CDR3 DNA sequence: TGCGCCAGCAGCTTGCCCAAATACAATGAGCAGTTCTTC.

The genes are TRBV29-1 and TRBJ2-1, with 7 bases aligning to TRBD2. The CDR3 consists of 13 residues. Germline V gene lookup returns CDR1 SQVTM and CDR2 ANQGSEA. With 7 bases clipped from V and 10 bases from J, the junction kept 13 bases outside the gene matches. CDR3 residues: CSGGGGVTGEQFF. The CDR3 DNA reads as TGCAGCGGGGGGGGAGGGGTCACGGGAGAGCAGTTCTTC.

V usage is TRBV5-8 and J usage is TRBJ2-7; TRBD1 matches at 11 bases. Germline values: CDR1 SGHTS, CDR2 YDEGEE. J was trimmed by 5 bases and V by 5 bases; bases with no gene match: 9. There are 15 residues in the CDR3. The CDR3 DNA is TGTGCCAGCAGGCGTATTGGGACAGGGGGTAACGAGCAGTACTTC. Amino acids: CASRRIGTGGNEQYF.

The chain carries TRBV6-1 and TRBJ2-7, with 10 bases lining up with TRBD1. The V segment lost 4 bases and the J segment 2 bases; nucleotides outside the gene matches: 2. This CDR3 has 14 residues. Germline CDR1 reads MNHNS; CDR2 reads SASEGT. CDR3 sequence reads: CASSADRGTYEQYF. CDR3 nucleotides: TGTGCCAGCAGTGCGGACAGGGGGACCTACGAGCAGTACTTC.

The chain carries TRBV7-2 and TRBJ2-2, with D possibly TRBD1 on 5 matching bases. CDR1 is SGHTA, CDR2 FQGNSA, per germline. The length of the CDR3 is 15 residues. Trimming shortened V by 3 bases and J by 7 bases, and 15 bases separated the two germline ends. DNA for the CDR3: TGTGCCAGCAGCTTGCAGCTGGGGCTGGGCGGGGAGCTGTTTTTT. It encodes CASSLQLGLGGELFF.

The chain employs TRBV7-8 and TRBJ1-1; D ambiguous. The CDR3 spans 13 residues. Germline V lookup: CDR1 SGHVS, CDR2 FQNEAQ. V gave up 4 bases and J gave up 1 base, with 7 bases separating them. CDR3: CASSSIPNTEAFF. The CDR3 DNA is TGTGCCAGCAGCTCAATCCCGAACACTGAAGCTTTCTTT. The whole variable domain, filled in from reference TRBV7-8 and TRBJ1-1, reads GAGVSQSPRYKVAKRGQDVALRCDPISGHVSLFWYQQALGQGPEFLTYFQNEAQLDKSGLPSDRFFAERPEGSVSTLKIQRTQQEDSAVYLCASSSIPNTEAFFGQGTRLTVV.

CDR3 DNA: TGTGCCATCAGTGAGGGACAGAACACTGAAGCTTTCTTT. Residues: CAISEGQNTEAFF. The rearrangement links TRBV10-3 to TRBJ1-1, with D possibly matching TRBD1 (5 bases). CDR3 length: 13 amino acids. CDR1 and CDR2 (germline): ENHRY, SYGVKD. The ends were cut back, 2 bases at V and 1 base at J, with 5 bases in the middle.

The rearrangement uses TRBV28 and TRBJ1-1, with unresolved D. The V and J ends lost 7 bases and 3 bases respectively, with 6 bases between them. The CDR3 sequence is 11 residues long. From germline, CDR1 is MDHEN and CDR2 SYDVKM. The CDR3 region has the DNA TGTGCCAGCACCGGGGACACTGAAGCTTTCTTT. Translating it yields CASTGDTEAFF.

The genes are TRBV19 and TRBJ2-7; TRBD1 matches 7 bases. Unmatched junction bases numbered 10, after V lost 4 bases and J lost 10 bases. This CDR3 is built from 13 residues. CDR1 is LNHDA, CDR2 SQIVND, per germline (reference sequence). The CDR3 is CASSTLSDRSQYF. DNA of the CDR3: TGTGCCAGTAGTACCCTTTCGGACAGGAGTCAGTACTTC.